The 25 T cell receptor beta chains in this list originate from one sample, sequenced in a study of shared clonotypes between healthy human individuals. Sequenced by immunoSEQ multiplex PCR; TCRdb stores in-frame clones only, minus some. The sample carries a few million clones, 85% to 95% recorded once. The sample taken for sequencing was naive CD4+ T cells from PBMCs. The subset denotes: CD45RA+ positively selected. Receptors were obtained from a man aged 18 to 29 in good health. Some clones in this sample may be carry-over from other donors' samples.

Concerning this clone itself: Other DNA sequences from this sample encode an identical CDR3 as well. The rearrangement joins TRBV18 to TRBJ1-2; D might be TRBD1 (6 bases). The V gene's germline CDR1 is KGHSH and CDR2 LQKENI. The CDR3 runs 14 residues. V shed 3 bases and J shed 2 bases, with 10 bases lying between them. The CDR3 coding sequence is TGTGCCAGCTCACCGATGGACAGAAACTATGGCTACACCTTC. Its translation is CASSPMDRNYGYTF.

This clone was observed a handful of times. V gene TRBV14 combines with J gene TRBJ1-2; TRBD1 agrees at 8 bases. The germline V gene has CDR1 SGHDN and CDR2 FVKESK. The CDR3 has 13 amino acids. With V trimmed by 3 bases and J by 4 bases, 1 base remained unmatched. Written as DNA, the CDR3 is TGTGCCAGCAGCCATACAGGGGGCTATGGCTACACCTTC. Its protein product is CASSHTGGYGYTF.

V and J are TRBV6-1 and TRBJ1-2, with D possibly being TRBD1 (5 bases). The CDR3 loop spans 13 amino acids. The V gene's germline CDR1 is MNHNS and CDR2 SASEGT. V lost 7 bases and J 6 bases, leaving 15 bases between the germline ends. For the CDR3, the DNA is TGTGCCAGCACTTTTCAGGGTGGCCATGGCTACACCTTC. This codes for CASTFQGGHGYTF.

The chain uses TRBV7-3 and TRBJ2-3, with D perhaps matching TRBD2 (5 bases). Germline CDR1 and CDR2: SGHTA and FQGTGA. Trimming pared 6 bases from V and 6 bases from J, leaving 16 bases between. The CDR3 loop spans 14 amino acids. CDR3 sequence: CASRPGLSPDTQYF. For the CDR3, the DNA is TGTGCCAGCAGACCCGGACTCAGTCCGGATACGCAGTATTTT.

The gene calls are TRBV7-2 and TRBJ2-1; D perhaps matches TRBD2 (6 bases). CDR3 length: 11 residues. Germline assignment: CDR1 SGHTA and CDR2 FQGNSA. The ends were cut back, 3 bases at V and 12 bases at J, with 9 bases in the middle. The CDR3 region has the DNA TGTGCCAGCAGCTTCATGGGGGGGCAGTTCTTC. It translates to CASSFMGGQFF.

The J gene is TRBJ2-5, the V gene TRBV11-1; D unclear. The V end was cut by 3 bases, the J end by 1 base, with 9 bases between. The CDR3 totals 14 residues. Germline CDR1 SGHAT, CDR2 FQDESV (reference sequence). For the CDR3, the DNA is TGTGCCAGCAGCTTTCTCCGGGTCCAAGAGACCCAGTACTTC. Its translation: CASSFLRVQETQYF. The entire variable domain, with the rest obtained from reference TRBV11-1 and TRBJ2-5, is as follows: EAEVAQSPRYKITEKSQAVAFWCDPISGHATLYWYRQILGQGPELLVQFQDESVVDDSQLPKDRFSAERLKGVDSTLKIQPAELGDSAMYLCASSFLRVQETQYFGPGTRLLVL.

This clone has just a few counts. This chain uses TRBV28 with TRBJ1-1; 9 bases map to TRBD1. The CDR3 loop spans 15 amino acids. V was clipped by 6 bases and J by 6 bases; unmatched bases: 11. Germline CDR1 is MDHEN and CDR2 is SYDVKM. The CDR3, as DNA: TGTGCCAGCAGACCCCTCGGACAGGGGATTTCTGAAGCTTTCTTT. The encoded protein is CASRPLGQGISEAFF.

The chain combines TRBV5-1 with TRBJ1-2; 7 bases fit TRBD1. The CDR3 totals 15 residues. From germline, CDR1 is SGHRS and CDR2 YFSETQ. The V segment lost 4 bases and the J segment 7 bases; nucleotides outside the gene matches: 13. The DNA for the CDR3 is TGCGCCAGCAGCCGGACCGGACAGGCGCTAACTGGCTACACCTTC. Amino acid sequence: CASSRTGQALTGYTF.

The CDR3 loop is CASSHDRVGGYTF. Here the CDR3 DNA reads TGTGCCAGTAGTCACGACAGGGTTGGGGGCTACACCTTC. The rearrangement links TRBV19 to TRBJ1-2, with 7 bases lining up with TRBD1. The germline gives CDR1 LNHDA, CDR2 SQIVND (reference sequence). The ends lost 5 bases at V and 8 bases at J; junction bases unmatched: 8. The CDR3 is made up of 13 amino acids.

This chain links TRBV28 with TRBJ2-3; 7 nucleotides line up with TRBD2. Germline V gives CDR1 MDHEN, CDR2 SYDVKM. This CDR3 comprises 14 residues. V shed 7 bases, J shed 2 bases, and the junction held 6 bases outside the gene matches. In nucleotides, the CDR3 is TGTGCCAGCATGGAGCGGGGCAACACAGATACGCAGTATTTT. Residues: CASMERGNTDTQYF. Full variable domain (outside the CDR3, taken from reference TRBV28 and TRBJ2-3): DVKVTQSSRYLVKRTGEKVFLECVQDMDHENMFWYRQDPGLGLRLIYFSYDVKMKEKGDIPEGYSVSREKKERFSLILESASTNQTSMYLCASMERGNTDTQYFGPGTRLTVL.

This clone was picked up one time. This chain connects TRBV27 to TRBJ2-5; 10 bases match TRBD1. The J call may not be correct, given that the DNA end is closer to TRBJ2-7. The CDR3 consists of 15 residues. CDR1 MNHEY and CDR2 SMNVEV come from the germline V gene (reference sequence). The CDR3 coding sequence is TGTGCCAGCAGTTTAGGAGGACAGGGGGTCTACGAGCAGTACTTC. This sequence encodes CASSLGGQGVYEQYF.

The chain has TRBV30 and TRBJ1-2, with D possibly being TRBD1 (5 bases). CDR3 length: 13 amino acids. The germline V gene has CDR1 GTSNPN and CDR2 SVGIG (reference sequence). Trimming took off 4 bases at V and 1 base at J, with 10 bases between the two ends. CDR3 in amino acids: CAWNGDFNYGYTF. The CDR3 DNA reads as TGTGCCTGGAACGGGGACTTTAACTATGGCTACACCTTC.

The chain recombines TRBV21-1 with TRBJ2-2; the D segment call TRBD2 is taken from the table without a DNA check. TRBV21-1 is an annotated pseudogene. This CDR3 region has 14 residues. CDR3 nucleotides: TGTGCCAGCAGCAAGAGAGAGAACACCGGGGAGCTGTTTTTT. It encodes CASSKRENTGELFF.

The CDR3 DNA is TGTGCCAGCTCACTGACAGGGGCTGTTCAGCCCCAGCATTTT. It yields the protein CASSLTGAVQPQHF. The chain combines TRBV18 with TRBJ1-5, with TRBD1 identical over 8 bases. CDR1 is KGHSH and CDR2 is LQKENI in the germline V gene. Trimming removed 4 bases from V and 6 bases from J; junction bases left unmatched: 5. CDR3 size: 14 residues.

The gene calls are TRBV7-2 and TRBJ2-7; 7 nucleotides line up with TRBD2. Germline assignment: CDR1 SGHTA and CDR2 FQGNSA. The ends lost 6 bases at V and 4 bases at J; junction bases unmatched: 12. The CDR3 is 15 residues long. CDR3 nucleotide sequence: TGTGCCAGCAGAGGGAGGGCCCGCTCAGTTTACGAGCAGTACTTC. It encodes CASRGRARSVYEQYF.

The J gene is TRBJ2-1, the V gene TRBV7-8; D remains unclear. CDR1 and CDR2 from the germline V gene are SGHVS and FQNEAQ. Between the trimmed V and J ends, which lost 1 base and 2 bases, there was a span of 6 bases. The CDR3 length is 14 residues. This CDR3 reads CASSLGPAYNEQFF. The DNA of the CDR3 is TGTGCCAGCAGCTTAGGGCCAGCCTACAATGAGCAGTTCTTC.

The sample holds one count of this clone. V usage is TRBV10-1 and J usage is TRBJ2-7; no reliable D call. Trimming took off 3 bases at V and 2 bases at J, with 14 bases between the two ends. The germline CDR1 and CDR2 sequences are WNHNN and SYGVQD (reference sequence). The CDR3 has 15 amino acids. CDR3: CASSEGQTVAYEQYF. The CDR3 coding sequence is TGCGCCAGCAGTGAAGGGCAGACTGTGGCCTACGAGCAGTACTTC.

The chain couples TRBV4-3 to TRBJ2-1, with 7 positions matching TRBD2. This CDR3 comprises 16 residues. Germline loops: CDR1 LGHNA, CDR2 YSLEER. V shed 3 bases, J shed 9 bases, and the junction held 14 bases outside the gene matches. The CDR3 DNA is TGCGCCAGCAGCCAGGGTTCCAGGACGGGGGGACCTGAGCAGTTCTTC. The encoded protein is CASSQGSRTGGPEQFF.

This chain uses TRBV7-2 with TRBJ2-7; 7 bases agree with TRBD1. J gave up 1 base and V 4 bases, and 7 bases lay outside the gene matches. The CDR3 is made up of 15 amino acids. Germline loops: CDR1 SGHTA, CDR2 FQGNSA. The CDR3 reads CASSSFGTASYEQYF. For the CDR3, the DNA is TGTGCCAGCAGCTCCTTCGGGACAGCTTCCTACGAGCAGTACTTC.

This chain connects TRBV5-1 to TRBJ2-3, with 10 bases lining up with TRBD1. Losses at the gene ends were 4 bases for V and 1 base for J; bases not matched to a gene: 6. CDR3 size: 16 residues. Per the germline V gene, CDR1 is SGHRS and CDR2 is YFSETQ. The CDR3 is CASSLPTGGGTDTQYF. The CDR3 bases are TGCGCCAGCAGCCTTCCGACAGGGGGCGGCACAGATACGCAGTATTTT.

The genes are TRBV11-2 and TRBJ2-2, with D possibly being TRBD1 (6 bases). The V gene lost 3 bases and the J gene lost 6 bases, with 17 bases spanning the gap. This CDR3 region has 16 residues. CDR1 SGHAT and CDR2 FQNNGV come from the germline V gene. CDR3 region: CASSLGAPRGSGELFF. CDR3 DNA: TGTGCCAGCAGCTTGGGGGCGCCCCGAGGGTCCGGGGAGCTGTTTTTT.

The chain recombines TRBV28 with TRBJ2-1; 13 bases map to TRBD2. The junction had 5 bases not matched to a gene; V was cut back by 3 bases and J by 9 bases. Germline V gene sequence: CDR1 MDHEN, CDR2 SYDVKM. There are 15 residues in the CDR3. The CDR3, as DNA: TGTGCCAGCAGTTTCCATGGACTAGCGGGAGTTGAGCAGTTCTTC. The encoded protein is CASSFHGLAGVEQFF. The variable domain in full, with the rest retrieved from reference TRBV28 and TRBJ2-1, is DVKVTQSSRYLVKRTGEKVFLECVQDMDHENMFWYRQDPGLGLRLIYFSYDVKMKEKGDIPEGYSVSREKKERFSLILESASTNQTSMYLCASSFHGLAGVEQFFGPGTRLTVL.

This chain joins TRBV28 and TRBJ2-3, with D possibly being TRBD1 (6 bases). The V end lost 2 bases, the J end lost 3 bases, and 12 bases lay between the germline ends. In germline, CDR1 is MDHEN, CDR2 SYDVKM. This CDR3 has 15 amino acids. CDR3 DNA sequence: TGTGCCAGCAGTTTAGGGACACCGCCGACAGATACGCAGTATTTT. It specifies CASSLGTPPTDTQYF.

This chain's CDR3 is CASSRRDSDYGYTF. The CDR3 coding sequence is TGCGCCAGCAGCCGGAGGGACAGTGACTATGGCTACACCTTC. V is TRBV5-1 and J is TRBJ1-2; TRBD1 aligns across 7 bases. V dropped 4 bases and J dropped 3; count of bases not matched to a gene: 6. CDR1 is SGHRS and CDR2 is YFSETQ in the germline V gene. The CDR3 length is 14 residues.

This clone was picked up one time. The chain has TRBV18 and TRBJ1-2; D is unclear. The V gene lost 1 base and the J gene lost 2 bases, with 11 bases spanning the gap. The CDR3 totals 15 residues. Germline V gene sequence: CDR1 KGHSH, CDR2 LQKENI. The DNA for the CDR3 is TGTGCCAGCTCACCACGGGCTGACGTCAACTATGGCTACACCTTC. Its protein is CASSPRADVNYGYTF.